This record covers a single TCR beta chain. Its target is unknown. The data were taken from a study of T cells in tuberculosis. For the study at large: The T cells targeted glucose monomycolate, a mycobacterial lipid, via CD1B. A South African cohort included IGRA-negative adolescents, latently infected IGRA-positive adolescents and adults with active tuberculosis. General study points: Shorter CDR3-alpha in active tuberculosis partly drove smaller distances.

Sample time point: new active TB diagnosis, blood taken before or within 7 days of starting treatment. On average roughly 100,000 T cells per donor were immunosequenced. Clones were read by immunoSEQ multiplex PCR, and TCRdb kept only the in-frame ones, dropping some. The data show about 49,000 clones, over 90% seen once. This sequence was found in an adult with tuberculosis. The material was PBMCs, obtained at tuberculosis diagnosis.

CDR3 amino acids: CASSITGRGETQYF. The CDR3 DNA is TGTGCCAGCAGCATAACAGGGAGGGGAGAGACCCAGTACTTC. J is TRBJ2-5 and V is TRBV21-1; the table assigns TRBD2, which was not confirmed against the DNA. TRBV21-1 is deemed a pseudogene. This CDR3 has 14 residues.